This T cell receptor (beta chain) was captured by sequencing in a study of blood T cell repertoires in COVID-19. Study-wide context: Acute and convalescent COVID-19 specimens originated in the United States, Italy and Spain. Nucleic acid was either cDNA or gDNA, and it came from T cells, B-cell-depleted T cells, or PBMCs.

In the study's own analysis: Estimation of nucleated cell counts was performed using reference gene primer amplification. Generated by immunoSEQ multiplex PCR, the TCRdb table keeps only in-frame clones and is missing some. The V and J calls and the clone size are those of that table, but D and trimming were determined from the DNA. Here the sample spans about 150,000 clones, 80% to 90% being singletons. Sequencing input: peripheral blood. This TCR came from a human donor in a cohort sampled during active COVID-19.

The CDR3 sequence: CASRETGGKNTEAFF. CDR3 sequence (DNA): TGTGCCAGTAGAGAGACAGGGGGGAAGAACACTGAAGCTTTCTTT. This sequence joins TRBV19 and TRBJ1-1, with TRBD1 matching over 9 bases. Trimming at V came to 6 bases and at J to 1 base, leaving 6 bases not matched to a gene. The CDR3 extends over 15 amino acids. Germline CDR1 is LNHDA and CDR2 is SQIVND (reference sequence).